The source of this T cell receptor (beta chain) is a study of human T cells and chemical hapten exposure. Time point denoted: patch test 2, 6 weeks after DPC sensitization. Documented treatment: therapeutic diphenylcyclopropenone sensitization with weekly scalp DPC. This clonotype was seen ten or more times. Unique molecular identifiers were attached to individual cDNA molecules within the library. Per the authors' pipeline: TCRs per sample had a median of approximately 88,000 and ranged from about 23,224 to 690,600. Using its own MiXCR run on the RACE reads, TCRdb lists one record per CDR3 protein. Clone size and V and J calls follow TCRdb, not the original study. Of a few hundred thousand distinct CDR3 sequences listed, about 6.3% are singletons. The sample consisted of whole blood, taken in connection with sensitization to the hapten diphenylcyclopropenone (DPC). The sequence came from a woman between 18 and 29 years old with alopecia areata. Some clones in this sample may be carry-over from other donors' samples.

For the CDR3, the DNA is TGCGCCAGCAGCCCTAGCGGGGATACGTACAATGAGCAGTTCTTC. Translation gives CASSPSGDTYNEQFF. This chain uses TRBV5-1 with TRBJ2-1; 9 bases map to TRBD2. V lost 4 bases and J lost 4; bases outside the gene matches: 6. Germline V gene sequence: CDR1 SGHRS, CDR2 YFSETQ. CDR3 length: 15 residues.